The 9 T cell receptor beta chains below were found in one sample sequenced in a study of CD8 T cells in acute hepatitis C reinfection. Time point reported: naive CD8 control sorted from an acute-time-point sample. Some clones are missing from TCRdb's copy, which holds only in-frame ones; the method was immunoSEQ multiplex PCR. In the table there are about 38,000 clones, around nine tenths of which are singletons. Sequencing was carried out using naive CD8+ T cells from PBMCs. Receptor source: a man in his thirties or forties with chronic hepatitis C.

The table lists this clone with a few counts. This sequence joins TRBV5-4 and TRBJ2-7; 10 nucleotides match TRBD1. Germline V gene data show CDR1 as SGHNT and CDR2 as YYREEE (reference sequence). The junction had 3 bases not matched to a gene; V was cut back by 4 bases and J by 5 bases. The CDR3 totals 13 residues. CDR3: CASSRDRGHEQYF. The CDR3 region has the DNA TGTGCCAGCAGCCGGGACAGGGGCCACGAGCAGTACTTC.

This chain uses TRBV11-2 with TRBJ1-2; maybe TRBD1 (6 bases). CDR1 is SGHAT, CDR2 FQNNGV, per germline. The CDR3 has 14 residues. Trimming left V 4 bases short and J 4 bases short, with 13 bases between. Here the CDR3 reads CASSSTTDSYGYTF. The CDR3 nucleotides read TGTGCCAGCAGCTCAACAACGGACAGCTATGGCTACACCTTC.

This clone came up a few times. The rearrangement joins TRBV27 to TRBJ1-2; no firm D call. The CDR3 has 13 residues. Trimming took 3 bases from V and 2 from J, leaving 7 bases between them. CDR1 and CDR2 (germline): MNHEY, SMNVEV (reference sequence). CDR3 protein: CASSFGPNYGYTF. DNA of the CDR3: TGTGCCAGCAGTTTTGGACCGAACTATGGCTACACCTTC.

This clone was seen once. This sequence joins TRBV6-5 and TRBJ2-7, with a possible D match to TRBD2 (5 bases). V was shortened by 3 bases and J by 4 bases, with 16 bases between the two germline ends. The CDR3 contains 15 residues. The germline V gene has CDR1 MNHEY and CDR2 SVGAGI. The DNA for the CDR3 is TGTGCCAGCAGTTATGGGCTAGCCGTTGGGTACGAGCAGTACTTC. Its protein is CASSYGLAVGYEQYF.

This sequence joins TRBV7-9 and TRBJ2-1; D gene uncertain. Trimming left V 7 bases short and J 5 bases short, with 9 bases between. This CDR3 region has 12 residues. Germline-derived CDR1 and CDR2 are SEHNR and FQNEAQ (reference sequence). CDR3 loop: CASNPPNNEQFF. The CDR3 DNA reads TGTGCCAGCAATCCCCCAAACAATGAGCAGTTCTTC.

V gene TRBV4-1 combines with J gene TRBJ2-1, with D unclear. Germline assignment: CDR1 MGHRA and CDR2 YSYEKL. This CDR3 has 15 residues. The V gene lost 4 bases and the J gene lost 4 bases, with 14 bases spanning the gap. This CDR3 is CASSPFFGLYNEQFF. Here the CDR3 DNA reads TGCGCCAGCAGCCCCTTCTTTGGTTTGTACAATGAGCAGTTCTTC.

The chain couples TRBV7-5 to TRBJ2-7; TRBD1 was called by the table and not checked on the DNA. TRBV7-5 is deemed a pseudogene. CDR3 size: 14 residues. DNA of the CDR3: TGTGCCAGAAGCTCGACGGACAGAGCCTACGAGCAGTACTTC. This sequence encodes CARSSTDRAYEQYF.

The chain has TRBV9 and TRBJ2-5, with D perhaps assigned TRBD1 or TRBD2 (7 bases each). V was trimmed by 7 bases and J by 1 base, leaving 11 bases between them. This CDR3 spans 13 amino acids. Germline V CDR1 and CDR2: SGDLS, YYNGEE. The CDR3 DNA follows: TGTGCCAGCGGGGGGGACAGCCAAGAGACCCAGTACTTC. This translates into CASGGDSQETQYF. Variable domain in full (rest from reference TRBV9 and TRBJ2-5): DSGVTQTPKHLITATGQRVTLRCSPRSGDLSVYWYQQSLDQGLQFLIQYYNGEERAKGNILERFSAQQFPDLHSELNLSSLELGDSALYFCASGGDSQETQYFGPGTRLLVL.

V is TRBV11-2 and J is TRBJ2-5; D may be TRBD1 or TRBD2 (5 bases each). Trimming cost V 6 bases and J 3 bases, with 20 bases left between them. The CDR3 totals 16 residues. CDR1 and CDR2 (germline): SGHAT, FQNNGV. In DNA, the CDR3 is TGTGCCAGCAGTGAGGGGACGACCCCAGAGAAAGAGACCCAGTACTTC. This encodes CASSEGTTPEKETQYF.